A selection of T cell receptor beta chains follows, all from one sample in a study of cytomegalovirus exposure and HLA in healthy donors. Assay used: immunoSEQ multiplex PCR; TCRdb lists only in-frame clones, some missing. This table holds 150,000 or so clones, 65% to 85% found once. Input material: PBMCs. All receptors come from a man aged 45-65 years in good health and CMV-seronegative. Both conserved end residues are part of each CDR3. Each record gives: D gene, V gene, J gene, clone size, CDR3 DNA, CDR3 protein. The D gene is left open where the match is weak. Not every row has a clone size; where given, it reads once, few, many or a size class.

TRBD2	TRBV7-3	TRBJ2-2	-	TGTGCCAGCAGCTTAGCGGGGGGAAGGGCCGGGGAGCTGTTTTTT	CASSLAGGRAGELFF
-	TRBV15	TRBJ2-7	-	TGTGCCACCAGCAGAGGGTGGCCAGAGCAGTACTTC	CATSRGWPEQYF
TRBD1	TRBV5-4	TRBJ2-2	once	TGTGCCAGCAGCTTGATGGGACAGGGGAACACCGGGGAGCTGTTTTTT	CASSLMGQGNTGELFF
-	TRBV18	TRBJ1-6	-	TGTGCCAGCTCACGCCCGGAGGGTAATTCACCCCTCCACTTT	CASSRPEGNSPLHF
TRBD1	TRBV9	TRBJ2-3	-	TGTGCCAGCAGCGTAGTTACAGGCCCACAGGGGACGCAGTATTTT	CASSVVTGPQGTQYF
-	TRBV9	TRBJ2-2	-	TGTGCCAGCAGCGTAGCGAATAGCGGGAACACCGGGGAGCTGTTTTTT	CASSVANSGNTGELFF
-	TRBV5-4	TRBJ1-2	once	TGTGCCAGCAGCCCGTCACGGGAATATGGCTACACCTTC	CASSPSREYGYTF
-	TRBV5-4	TRBJ2-1	-	TGTGCCAGCAGCCACCCGAGCACTAGAACGTTAAATGAGCAGTTCTTC	CASSHPSTRTLNEQFF
TRBD2	TRBV10-1	TRBJ2-5	-	TGCGCCAGCAGTGTTAGACTAGCGGGTGTCCAAGAGACCCAGTACTTC	CASSVRLAGVQETQYF
-	TRBV7-8	TRBJ2-7	-	TGTGCCAGCAGCTTAGGGGCGTCGGTCAACTACGAGCAGTACTTC	CASSLGASVNYEQYF
TRBD1	TRBV19	TRBJ2-1	-	TGTGCCAGTAGTTCGACAGGGGGGTCCTACAATGAGCAGTTCTTC	CASSSTGGSYNEQFF
TRBD2	TRBV5-1	TRBJ2-7	-	TGCGCCAGCAGCGTCGGGACTAGCGGTAAAACGGTGTCCTACGAGCAGTACTTC	CASSVGTSGKTVSYEQYF
-	TRBV7-8	TRBJ2-2	few	TGTGCCAGCAGCTTCCGGGAGATGAACACCGGGGAGCTGTTTTTT	CASSFREMNTGELFF
-	TRBV4-1	TRBJ1-3	once	TGCGCCAGCAGCCCGACACAATCTGGAAACACCATATATTTT	CASSPTQSGNTIYF
TRBD1	TRBV5-1	TRBJ1-4	few	TGCGCCAGCAGCCCGGCGGACAGGGATGGTGAAAAACTGTTTTTT	CASSPADRDGEKLFF
-	TRBV29-1	TRBJ2-1	-	TGCAGCTGTGGGCAGTCTCTCTACAATGAGCAGTTCTTC	CSCGQSLYNEQFF
-	TRBV5-4	TRBJ2-5	-	TGTGCCAGCAGCTTGGGCCGAATGACACAACAAGAGACCCAGTACTTC	CASSLGRMTQQETQYF
-	TRBV5-4	TRBJ2-1	-	TGTGCCAGCAGCCTATACAATGAGCAGTTCTTC	CASSLYNEQFF
-	TRBV4-1	TRBJ1-3	-	TGCGCCAGCAGCCAACTAGACGAATATGGAAACACCATATATTTT	CASSQLDEYGNTIYF
-	TRBV27	TRBJ1-2	-	TGTGCCAGCAGTTTTGGTCGCGACTATGGCTACACCTTC	CASSFGRDYGYTF
-	TRBV5-3	TRBJ1-3	-	TGTGCCAGAAGCTTGGTGGACATCTCTGGAAACACCATATATTTT	CARSLVDISGNTIYF
-	TRBV29-1	TRBJ1-5	-	TGCAGCGTTGAAGCACAGCATAGCAATCAGCCCCAGCATTTT	CSVEAQHSNQPQHF
TRBD1	TRBV19	TRBJ2-7	-	TGTGCCAGTTATGTACCGGGACAGGGGGCATCAGTGTCCTACGAGCAGTACTTC	CASYVPGQGASVSYEQYF
-	TRBV9	TRBJ2-3	-	TGTGCCAGCAGCGTAGTTGAGGGTCCGCAGTATTTT	CASSVVEGPQYF
-	TRBV19	TRBJ1-1	-	TGTGCCAGTAGTATTCTCGGGACATTGAACACTGAAGCTTTCTTT	CASSILGTLNTEAFF
TRBD2	TRBV18	TRBJ2-3	-	TGTGCCAGCTCACCCCGGGGGGACAGCACAGATACGCAGTATTTT	CASSPRGDSTDTQYF
-	TRBV28	TRBJ1-6	-	TGTGCCAGCAGTCCATGGACGGGTCAGAGGGTTCGTATCCCCCTCCACTTT	CASSPWTGQRVRIPLHF
-	TRBV7-9	TRBJ2-7	-	TGTGCCAGCAGCCCCCAATTTTACGAGCAGTACTTC	CASSPQFYEQYF
-	TRBV29-1	TRBJ1-3	-	TGCAGCGTTGGTATGTCTGGAAACACCATATATTTT	CSVGMSGNTIYF
TRBD1	TRBV15	TRBJ2-7	-	TGTGCCACCAGCAGACCGAGGACAGGGGGGACCTACGAGCAGTACTTC	CATSRPRTGGTYEQYF
TRBD2	TRBV27	TRBJ2-5	-	TGTGCCAGCAGTATTGGGACTAGCGGGAGCCGGGAGACCCAGTACTTC	CASSIGTSGSRETQYF